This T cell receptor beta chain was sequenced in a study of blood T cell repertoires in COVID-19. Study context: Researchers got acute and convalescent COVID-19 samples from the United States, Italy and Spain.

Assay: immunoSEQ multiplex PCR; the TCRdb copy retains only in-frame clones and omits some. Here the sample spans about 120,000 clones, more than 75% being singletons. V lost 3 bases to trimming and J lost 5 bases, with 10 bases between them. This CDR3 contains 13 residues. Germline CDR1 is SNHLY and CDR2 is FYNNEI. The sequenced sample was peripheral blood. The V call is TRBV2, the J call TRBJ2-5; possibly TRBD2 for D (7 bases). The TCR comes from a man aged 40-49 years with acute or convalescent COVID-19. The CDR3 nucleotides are TGTGCCAGCAGTGAGGGGAGGGGGGAGACCCAGTACTTC. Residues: CASSEGRGETQYF.